Below are 7 T cell receptor beta chains sequenced from a single sample in a study of identical twins. TCRdb used MiXCR to reprocess the 5' RACE reads, holding one entry per CDR3 protein. The table includes 550,000 to 800,000 distinct CDR3 sequences, under 8.5% detected once. These data were also filed under a second study, of yellow fever vaccine responses in identical twins.

Sequencing was carried out using PBMCs. The receptor set was obtained from a young woman in good health.

In this sample, this clonotype turned up many times. This chain connects TRBV15 to TRBJ1-1, with no clear D. V was shortened by 1 base and J by 8 bases, with 14 bases between the two germline ends. CDR1 LNHNV and CDR2 YYDKDF come from the germline V gene (reference sequence). The CDR3 contains 14 residues. The DNA for the CDR3 is TGTGCCACCAGCAGAGGACTGGGTTTTGTGGAAGCTTTCTTT. It specifies CATSRGLGFVEAFF.

The gene calls are TRBV3-1 and TRBJ2-7, with 7 bases lining up with TRBD2. This CDR3 region has 14 residues. Trimming took 2 bases from V and 2 from J; bases not matched to a gene: 3. The germline CDR1 and CDR2 sequences are LGHDT and YNNKEL (reference sequence). The CDR3 reads CASSQSSGPYEQYF. The CDR3 DNA sequence: TGTGCCAGCAGCCAATCTAGCGGCCCCTACGAGCAGTACTTC.

The rearrangement joins TRBV5-8 to TRBJ2-3; D possibly corresponds to TRBD2 (5 bases). Germline CDR1 SGHTS, CDR2 YDEGEE. There are 15 residues in the CDR3. V lost 4 bases to trimming and J lost 0 bases, with 12 bases between them. The CDR3 nucleotides are TGTGCCAGCAGCCAGGACTGGTCTAGCACAGATACGCAGTATTTT. Amino acid sequence: CASSQDWSSTDTQYF.

This clonotype was counted ten times or more. J is TRBJ2-1 and V is TRBV5-1; D might be TRBD1 (7 bases). In germline, CDR1 is SGHRS, CDR2 YFSETQ. V was cut by 2 bases and J by 1 base, with 19 bases left in between. The CDR3 extends over 18 amino acids. The CDR3 nucleotides are TGCGCCAGCAGCTTAACGAGACAGGGAGGTTCTTCCTACAATGAGCAGTTCTTC. Its translation is CASSLTRQGGSSYNEQFF.

This clonotype was detected only a few times. The gene calls are TRBV2 and TRBJ1-4; D ambiguous. V lost 1 base and J lost 0, with 3 bases in between. CDR1 is SNHLY, CDR2 FYNNEI, per germline. CDR3 length: 14 amino acids. This chain's CDR3 is CASSEDATNEKLFF. The CDR3 nucleotides read TGTGCCAGCAGTGAAGATGCAACTAATGAAAAACTGTTTTTT.

The chain uses TRBV4-2 and TRBJ2-7; D may be TRBD1 (5 bases). Germline V gene lookup returns CDR1 LGHNA and CDR2 YNFKEQ. With 0 bases removed from V and 4 bases from J, the gap between germline ends came to 10 bases. The CDR3 sequence is 14 residues long. This chain's CDR3 is CASSQDAQGYEQYF. CDR3 bases: TGTGCCAGCAGCCAAGATGCCCAGGGTTACGAGCAGTACTTC.

The rearrangement links TRBV5-1 to TRBJ2-3; 9 nucleotides line up with TRBD2. V lost 2 bases and J lost 4; bases outside the gene matches: 11. CDR3 length: 17 amino acids. Per germline, CDR1 SGHRS and CDR2 YFSETQ. The DNA for the CDR3 is TGCGCCAGCAGCTTTTCGACAGCGGGGGGTTATGCAGATACGCAGTATTTT. This encodes CASSFSTAGGYADTQYF.